This T cell receptor beta chain appears in the sequencing data of a study of T-cell reconstitution after alpha-beta-depleted transplantation in children. Study observations and caveats: Hyperexpanded clones declined; after one year, newly produced T cells mostly supplied diversity. Surviving recipient T cells and thymic progenitors underlay high day-60 TCRbeta diversity in some patients. After transplant, at about two months, alpha-beta T cells were reportedly derived from several hundred expanded graft clones.

V was pared by 4 bases and J by 5 bases, with 9 bases between. Germline CDR1 is SGHRS and CDR2 is YFSETQ. This CDR3 has 12 amino acids. Unique molecular identifiers tagged the TCRbeta library. MiXCR was run by TCRdb on the PCR reads, yielding one entry per CDR3 protein. The data contain 100,000 or so distinct CDR3 sequences, about 5.6% of them singletons. This clonotype was counted ten times or more. What it recognizes is unknown. The chain has TRBV5-1 and TRBJ2-5; D may match TRBD1 or TRBD2 (5 bases each). The TCR was taken from a female patient aged 2 to 10 who had a stem cell transplant for Fanconi anemia, so the T cells may come from the graft donor. This specimen was PBMCs, mostly from graft donor cells, taken 60 days after TCRalphabeta/CD19-depleted stem cell transplant. The CDR3 DNA is TGCGCCAGCAGCGGGGACGAGGAGACCCAGTACTTC. Encoded protein: CASSGDEETQYF.